What follows is one T cell receptor (beta chain) and its context. These data come from a study of blood T cell repertoires in COVID-19. Study at large: Some COVID-19 samples were acute and others convalescent; all came from the United States, Italy and Spain. The cDNA or gDNA used as material had been derived from T cells, B-cell-depleted T cells, or PBMCs.

Assay: immunoSEQ multiplex PCR; the TCRdb copy retains only in-frame clones and omits some. In the table there are some 340,000 clones, more than 70% of which are singletons. Losses at the gene ends were 3 bases for V and 4 bases for J; bases not matched to a gene: 2. The CDR3 sequence is 14 residues long. In germline, CDR1 is DFQATT, CDR2 SNEGSKA (reference sequence). Material for sequencing was PBMCs or T cells enriched from blood (not recorded which). The clonotype comes from a woman in her thirties who had recovered from COVID-19. The gene calls are TRBV20-1 and TRBJ2-1; 11 nucleotides line up with TRBD2. The CDR3 spells CSASLAGGYNEQFF. In DNA form, the CDR3 reads TGCAGTGCTAGTCTAGCGGGGGGTTACAATGAGCAGTTCTTC.